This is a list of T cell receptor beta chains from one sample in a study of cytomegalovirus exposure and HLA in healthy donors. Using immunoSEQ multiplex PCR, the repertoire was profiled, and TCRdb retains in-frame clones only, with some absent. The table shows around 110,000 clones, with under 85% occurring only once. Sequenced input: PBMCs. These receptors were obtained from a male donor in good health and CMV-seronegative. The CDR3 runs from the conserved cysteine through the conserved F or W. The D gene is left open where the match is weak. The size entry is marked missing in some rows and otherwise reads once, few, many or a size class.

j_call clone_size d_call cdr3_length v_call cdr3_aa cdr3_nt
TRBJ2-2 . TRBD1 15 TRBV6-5 CASRRDRGLVGELFF TGTGCCAGCCGTCGGGACAGGGGGCTTGTCGGGGAGCTGTTTTTT
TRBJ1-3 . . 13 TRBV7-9 CASSPGPEYTIYF TGTGCCAGCAGCCCTGGTCCAGAATACACCATATATTTT
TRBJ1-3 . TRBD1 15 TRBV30 CAWTRQGLAGNTIYF TGTGCCTGGACCCGACAGGGGTTGGCAGGAAACACCATATATTTT
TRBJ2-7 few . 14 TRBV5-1 CASSRTGTAYEQYF TGCGCCAGCAGCAGAACCGGGACTGCCTACGAGCAGTACTTC
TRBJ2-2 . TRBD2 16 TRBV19 CASSIAAGGPSGELFF TGTGCCAGTAGTATCGCAGCGGGAGGGCCGTCCGGGGAGCTGTTTTTT
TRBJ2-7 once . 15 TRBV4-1 CASSLGQSNLYEQYF TGCGCCAGCAGCTTAGGACAGTCGAACCTCTACGAGCAGTACTTC
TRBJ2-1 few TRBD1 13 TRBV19 CASSVTGGGEQFF TGTGCCAGTAGTGTTACAGGGGGAGGTGAGCAGTTCTTC
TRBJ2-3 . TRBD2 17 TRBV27 CASSQLKLAGNTDTQYF TGTGCCAGCAGTCAACTCAAACTAGCGGGAAACACAGATACGCAGTATTTT
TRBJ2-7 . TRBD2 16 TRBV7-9 CASSLGLAGEVWEQYF TGTGCCAGCAGCTTAGGACTAGCGGGAGAGGTGTGGGAGCAGTACTTC
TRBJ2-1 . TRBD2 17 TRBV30 CAWSGTSGISLGNEQFF TGTGCCTGGAGTGGAACTAGCGGGATAAGTTTGGGCAATGAGCAGTTCTTC
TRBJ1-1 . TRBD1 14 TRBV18 CASSGDSRGTEAFF TGTGCCAGCTCAGGGGACAGCCGAGGGACTGAAGCTTTCTTT